The rows below give T cell receptor beta chains drawn from one sample of a study of cytomegalovirus exposure and HLA in healthy donors. The table came from immunoSEQ multiplex PCR; TCRdb's copy has only in-frame clones and leaves some out. Among about 180,000 clones listed, 80% were seen once. The sample was PBMCs. Every receptor here comes from a man aged 25-40 years in good health and CMV-seropositive. Both conserved end residues are part of each CDR3. The D gene is left open where the match is weak. A row's size may be missing; if present it is once, few, many or a size class.

d_call clone_size cdr3_length j_call v_call cdr3_nt cdr3_aa
. few 14 TRBJ2-2 TRBV10-1 TGCGCCAGCAGCCTGGCGGGTTCCGCCGGGGAGCTGTTTTTT CASSLAGSAGELFF
TRBD1 few 12 TRBJ1-4 TRBV27 TGTGCCAGCAGTGGAGGGGGCGAAAAACTGTTTTTT CASSGGGEKLFF
. few 18 TRBJ1-1 TRBV7-9 TGTTCCAGCAGCTTAGCTAGAGACCGAGCCACGTCGGAGACTGAAGCTTTCTTT CSSSLARDRATSETEAFF
. few 11 TRBJ1-2 TRBV18 TGTGCCAGCAGCCCAAGCTATGGCTACACCTTC CASSPSYGYTF
TRBD2 few 17 TRBJ2-7 TRBV19 TGTGCCAGTAGGTCCATGGGACTAGCGGGAGGGAACTACGAGCAGTACTTC CASRSMGLAGGNYEQYF
TRBD1 . 15 TRBJ2-2 TRBV5-5 TGTGCCAGCAGCTGGACAGGAGAGAACACCGGGGAGCTGTTTTTT CASSWTGENTGELFF
TRBD1 . 15 TRBJ1-4 TRBV30 TGTGCCTGCGGGGGAACGGGACAGGGGAATGAAAAACTGTTTTTT CACGGTGQGNEKLFF
TRBD1 once 15 TRBJ2-7 TRBV18 TGTGCCAGCTCGCAAAGACAGGGATTAGTCGCCGAGCAGTACTTC CASSQRQGLVAEQYF
. few 13 TRBJ2-2 TRBV29-1 TGCGCCCTTTGTGGGGCTAAACCGACGGAGCTGTTTTTT CALCGAKPTELFF
. . 14 TRBJ1-2 TRBV4-3 TGCGCCAGCAGCTCCTGGAGGAGTAACTATGGCTACACCTTC CASSSWRSNYGYTF
. . 13 TRBJ2-7 TRBV10-1 TGCGCCAGCAGTGTTGGGCCCACATACGAGCAGTACTTC CASSVGPTYEQYF
. few 13 TRBJ1-5 TRBV2 TGTGCCAGCAGTGAATTCGCCAGTCAGCCCCAGCATTTT CASSEFASQPQHF
TRBD2 . 18 TRBJ2-3 TRBV9 TGTGCCAGCAGCGTAGATTTAACTAGCGGGGGGTTCACAGATACGCAGTATTTT CASSVDLTSGGFTDTQYF
. once 15 TRBJ2-7 TRBV7-8 TGTGCCAGCAGCTTACTGGGCGGGGCCTCCTACGAGCAGTACTTC CASSLLGGASYEQYF
. . 14 TRBJ1-2 TRBV4-3 TGCGCCAGCAGCCAAGCAGGGGCCGACAGGGGCTACACCTTC CASSQAGADRGYTF
TRBD2 . 11 TRBJ2-7 TRBV20-1 TGCAGTGCGGCGGGAGCCTACGAGCAGTACTTC CSAAGAYEQYF
TRBD1 . 16 TRBJ1-6 TRBV5-6 TGTGCCAGCAGCCCGAGACAGGGGGCCTATAATTCACCCCTCCACTTT CASSPRQGAYNSPLHF
TRBD2 . 15 TRBJ2-1 TRBV2 TGTGCCAGCAGTGACGCGACTAGCGGAGACAATGAGCAGTTCTTC CASSDATSGDNEQFF
. . 14 TRBJ2-5 TRBV10-3 TGTGCCATCAGTGAGTCGGGGGGCCAAGAGACCCAGTACTTC CAISESGGQETQYF
TRBD1 . 15 TRBJ1-2 TRBV19 TGTGCCAGTAGACCCGGGACAGGGATGGGCTATGGCTACACCTTC CASRPGTGMGYGYTF
TRBD2 few 16 TRBJ2-1 TRBV2 TGTGCCAGCTCCTTCACCGGACTAGCGGGGTTTAATGAGCAGTTCTTC CASSFTGLAGFNEQFF
. . 14 TRBJ2-7 TRBV9 TGTGCCAGCAGCGTAGATCCAGCGGCCTACGAGCAGTACTTC CASSVDPAAYEQYF
. few 13 TRBJ2-7 TRBV18 TGTGCCAGCTCACCCTCCGTCTCCTACGAGCAGTACTTC CASSPSVSYEQYF
. . 14 TRBJ1-1 TRBV5-4 TGTGCCAGCAGCTTGGGGACAGCGAACACTGAAGCTTTCTTT CASSLGTANTEAFF
. . 14 TRBJ2-7 TRBV9 TGTGCCAGCAGCCCCCCGGGGGCGGGAGACGAGCAGTACTTC CASSPPGAGDEQYF
TRBD2 . 15 TRBJ2-3 TRBV28 TGTGCCAGCAGTTTTGTAGCGGGAGGCGCAGATACGCAGTATTTT CASSFVAGGADTQYF